This T cell receptor (beta chain) was observed in a study of blood T cell repertoires in COVID-19. V was trimmed by 3 bases and J by 5 bases, leaving 14 bases between them. Germline CDR1 is MNHEY and CDR2 is SMNVEV (reference sequence). There are 14 residues in the CDR3. Only in-frame clones appear in the TCRdb table, and some are missing; sequencing was by immunoSEQ multiplex PCR. The sample lists about 240,000 clones, about 89% occurring once. Sequenced input: PBMCs or T cells enriched from blood (not recorded which). J is TRBJ2-7 and V is TRBV27, with D perhaps TRBD1 (7 bases). The source of this sequence is a woman aged 25 to 39 who had recovered from COVID-19. The CDR3 loop reads CASSLTGPSDEQYF. CDR3 DNA sequence: TGTGCCAGCAGTTTGACAGGGCCTAGCGACGAGCAGTACTTC.